Each of the 18 T cell receptor beta chains below was sequenced from the same sample in a study of blood T cell repertoires in COVID-19. Clones were read by immunoSEQ multiplex PCR, and TCRdb kept only the in-frame ones, dropping some. The sample lists around 300,000 clones, around 87% occurring once. Sequencing was carried out using peripheral blood. The receptors derive from a woman in her 30s who had recovered from COVID-19.

The chain has TRBV28 and TRBJ2-1; possible D gene TRBD1, 5 bases. The V gene lost 5 bases and the J gene lost 6 bases, with 11 bases spanning the gap. The length of the CDR3 is 13 residues. Germline CDR1 MDHEN, CDR2 SYDVKM. This CDR3 is CASSGTGPNEQFF. Written as DNA, the CDR3 is TGTGCCAGCAGTGGAACAGGTCCCAATGAGCAGTTCTTC.

This sequence joins TRBV4-2 and TRBJ1-1; D gene unclear. The CDR3 spans 12 residues. Germline assignment: CDR1 LGHNA and CDR2 YNFKEQ. V was clipped by 0 bases and J by 9 bases, with 8 bases between them. The CDR3 DNA reads TGTGCCAGCAGCCAAGACGAGTCCCAAGCTTTCTTT. Translated: CASSQDESQAFF.

This clone was counted a single time. The V gene is TRBV19, the J gene TRBJ1-2, with TRBD1 matching 10 bases. In germline, CDR1 is LNHDA, CDR2 SQIVND (reference sequence). The CDR3 extends over 14 amino acids. With V trimmed by 7 bases and J by 7 bases, 9 bases remained unmatched. CDR3 sequence (DNA): TGTGCCAGTAACAGCTGGACAGGGGGTTTTGGCTACACCTTC. Residues: CASNSWTGGFGYTF.

This clone was detected a few times. This sequence joins TRBV21-1 and TRBJ1-3; TRBD1, as called in the table, went unchecked against the DNA. TRBV21-1 is a known pseudogene. This CDR3 has 15 amino acids. The CDR3 nucleotides read TGTGCCAGCAGCAAAGGCCCCAGTTCGGGAAACACCATATATTTT. This sequence encodes CASSKGPSSGNTIYF.

The gene calls are TRBV28 and TRBJ2-5; a possible D gene is TRBD2 (5 bases). Germline CDR1 MDHEN, CDR2 SYDVKM. The germline V and J ends were trimmed by 5 bases and 13 bases, with 20 bases remaining between them. The CDR3 consists of 13 residues. The DNA of the CDR3 is TGTGCCAGCAGTCCCCCCCGTACAGAGGGCCGGTACTTC. Residues: CASSPPRTEGRYF.

The chain carries TRBV18 and TRBJ2-2; D remains ambiguous. The germline V and J ends were trimmed by 3 bases and 1 base, with 3 bases remaining between them. CDR3 length: 13 amino acids. Germline assignment: CDR1 KGHSH and CDR2 LQKENI. The CDR3 region is CASSPQNTGELFF. CDR3 in DNA: TGTGCCAGCTCACCCCAGAACACCGGGGAGCTGTTTTTT.

This clone was counted between two and nine times. The chain uses TRBV7-2 and TRBJ2-1; 9 bases fit TRBD2. V lost 5 bases to trimming and J lost 2 bases; unmatched junction nucleotides: 7. The CDR3 sequence is 16 residues long. Germline CDR1 is SGHTA and CDR2 is FQGNSA. The chain's CDR3 is CASSARLAAAYNEQFF. In DNA form, the CDR3 reads TGTGCCAGCAGCGCCAGACTAGCGGCAGCCTACAATGAGCAGTTCTTC.

The chain uses TRBV19 and TRBJ1-2; D not certain. The germline CDR1 and CDR2 sequences are LNHDA and SQIVND (reference sequence). V lost 7 bases and J lost 0, with 15 bases in between. The CDR3 runs to 15 residues. The CDR3 protein is CASIYTGGSNYGYTF. CDR3 sequence (DNA): TGTGCCAGTATCTACACGGGAGGATCTAACTATGGCTACACCTTC.

V is TRBV30 and J is TRBJ1-1, with 7 bases matching TRBD1. Unmatched junction bases numbered 7, after V lost 0 bases and J lost 6 bases. CDR3 length: 14 amino acids. Germline assignment: CDR1 GTSNPN and CDR2 SVGIG (reference sequence). CDR3 sequence (DNA): TGTGCCTGGAGTGTAATCCACAGGGGATCTGAAGCTTTCTTT. It is translated as CAWSVIHRGSEAFF.

This clone showed up just once. The gene calls are TRBV10-3 and TRBJ1-5, with D perhaps matching TRBD1 (6 bases). The CDR3 has 13 amino acids. V shed 10 bases and J shed 0 bases, with 10 bases lying between them. Germline values: CDR1 ENHRY, CDR2 SYGVKD. The CDR3 DNA is TGTGCCACACACAGGGCTAGCAATCAGCCCCAGCATTTT. This gives the protein CATHRASNQPQHF.

V usage is TRBV18 and J usage is TRBJ1-1; 7 bases are a match to TRBD1. The CDR3 runs to 13 residues. V lost 3 bases and J lost 4; bases outside the gene matches: 2. Germline V gene data show CDR1 as KGHSH and CDR2 as LQKENI. The chain's CDR3 is CASSPSGGTEAFF. The DNA for the CDR3 is TGTGCCAGCTCACCGTCAGGGGGCACTGAAGCTTTCTTT.

CDR3 DNA: TGTGCCAGCAGCCGTCGAGAAAGCTCTGGAAACACCATATATTTT. Protein sequence: CASSRRESSGNTIYF. The chain links TRBV14 to TRBJ1-3; D not resolved. Trimming cost V 4 bases and J 0 bases, with 10 bases left between them. This CDR3 comprises 15 residues. Germline CDR1 reads SGHDN; CDR2 reads FVKESK.

This clone was counted only a few times. The gene calls are TRBV5-1 and TRBJ2-2, with 7 positions matching TRBD2. From germline, CDR1 is SGHRS and CDR2 YFSETQ. The CDR3 contains 16 residues. The V gene end was trimmed by 0 bases and the J gene end by 6 bases; junction bases not matched to a gene: 8. Written as DNA, the CDR3 is TGCGCCAGCAGCTTGGGGGGACTACCTGTGGCCGGGGAGCTGTTTTTT. Translated: CASSLGGLPVAGELFF.

The CDR3 region is CSVGGGEEQYF. As DNA, the CDR3 is TGCAGCGTTGGGGGCGGGGAGGAGCAGTACTTC. V is TRBV29-1 and J is TRBJ2-7, with D possibly TRBD2 on 6 matching bases. The CDR3 has 11 residues. Germline V gene sequence: CDR1 SQVTM, CDR2 ANQGSEA. V lost 4 bases, J lost 7 bases, and 11 bases lay in between.

This clone was observed a handful of times. The V gene is TRBV2, the J gene TRBJ1-4, with unresolved D. The CDR3 covers 11 residues. Germline CDR1 is SNHLY and CDR2 is FYNNEI. DNA for the CDR3: TGTGCGATCCTTTACGGTGAAAAACTGTTTTTT. Its protein product is CAILYGEKLFF. The variable domain in full, with the rest retrieved from reference TRBV2 and TRBJ1-4, is EPEVTQTPSHQVTQMGQEVILRCVPISNHLYFYWYRQILGQKVEFLVSFYNNEISEKSEIFDDQFSVERPDGSNFTLKIRSTKLEDSAMYFCAILYGEKLFFGSGTQLSVL.

This chain joins TRBV27 and TRBJ1-2; perhaps TRBD1 as D (6 bases). This CDR3 contains 14 residues. The V gene lost 4 bases and the J gene lost 4 bases, with 13 bases spanning the gap. Germline V lookup: CDR1 MNHEY, CDR2 SMNVEV (reference sequence). The CDR3 bases are TGTGCCAGCAGTTCAACAGGGTGGGTCTATGGCTACACCTTC. It translates to CASSSTGWVYGYTF.

The CDR3 region has the DNA TGCAGCGGAACTAGCGGTCTCAATGAGCAGTTCTTC. Its protein product is CSGTSGLNEQFF. The V and J genes are TRBV29-1 and TRBJ2-1; 8 bases map to TRBD2. Germline CDR1 SQVTM, CDR2 ANQGSEA. There are 12 residues in the CDR3. With 7 bases clipped from V and 6 bases from J, the junction kept 5 bases outside the gene matches.

This clone has only a few counts. The chain combines TRBV6-1 with TRBJ1-3; no clear D gene. The CDR3 loop spans 15 amino acids. Germline V lookup: CDR1 MNHNS, CDR2 SASEGT. V shed 0 bases and J shed 0 bases, with 6 bases lying between them. The CDR3, as DNA: TGTGCCAGCAGTGAAGCGTTCAACTCTGGAAACACCATATATTTT. It yields the protein CASSEAFNSGNTIYF.